This TCR beta chain was documented in a study of T cell responses to AZD1222 COVID-19 vaccine. Study results and caveats: Just a handful of AZD1222 recipients were seropositive at baseline. White British people made up most donors, females outnumbered males, and clonal diversity was possibly underestimated.

Clones were sequenced by immunoSEQ multiplex PCR, and TCRdb holds only the in-frame ones, with some missing. The profile shows 110,000 to 150,000 clones, over 90% of them singletons. The ends were cut back, 1 base at V and 5 bases at J, with 8 bases in the middle. CDR3 length: 13 residues. From germline, CDR1 is MDHEN and CDR2 SYDVKM. In regard to this clone: Antigen specificity is unknown.

This specimen was peripheral blood, taken on day 0 of AZD1222 vaccination. This receptor was obtained from an adult in good health. The J gene is TRBJ1-2, the V gene TRBV28; D unclear. The CDR3 region has the DNA TGTGCCAGCAGTTTATCGCAGATATATGGCTACACCTTC. This encodes CASSLSQIYGYTF.